Each of the 8 T cell receptor beta chains below was sequenced from the same sample in a study of post-analysis software for immune sequencing data. Study results and caveats: Patients used about 5 TRBV segments, including TRBV5-6, TRBV5-1 and TRBV20-1, more often than controls.

cDNA libraries for TCR beta contained unique molecular identifiers. MiXCR, applied by TCRdb to the PCR reads, yields one record per CDR3 protein. Of hundreds of thousands of distinct CDR3 sequences listed, 25% to 30% are singletons. No antigen is known for these receptors. Sequences were obtained from blood. Every receptor here comes from a girl aged 5-17 years with multiple sclerosis.

This sequence joins TRBV5-1 and TRBJ2-5; 7 bases line up with TRBD1. CDR3 size: 15 residues. The V gene's germline CDR1 is SGHRS and CDR2 YFSETQ. V lost 4 bases, J lost 4 bases, and 10 bases stayed unmatched. In nucleotides, the CDR3 is TGCGCCAGCAGCCTAGGGACAGCGGAAACAGAGACCCAGTACTTC. Its protein product is CASSLGTAETETQYF.

This chain joins TRBV15 and TRBJ2-3; D perhaps matches TRBD2 (6 bases). CDR1 and CDR2 from the germline V gene are LNHNV and YYDKDF (reference sequence). This CDR3 contains 14 residues. Trimming left V 8 bases short and J 0 bases short, with 12 bases between. Here the CDR3 reads CATRGGVSTDTQYF. The CDR3 coding sequence is TGTGCCACCCGGGGCGGGGTGAGCACAGATACGCAGTATTTT.

This clonotype occurred a few times. This chain joins TRBV4-3 and TRBJ2-3; the match to TRBD2 covers 13 bases. This CDR3 has 18 amino acids. Losses at the gene ends were 4 bases for V and 5 bases for J; bases not matched to a gene: 12. Germline V gene lookup returns CDR1 LGHNA and CDR2 YSLEER. Here the CDR3 reads CASSLWARTSGRVDTQYF. The CDR3 nucleotides read TGCGCCAGCAGCCTCTGGGCCCGGACTAGCGGGAGAGTAGATACGCAGTATTTT.

V usage is TRBV6-5 and J usage is TRBJ1-6, with D possibly being TRBD1 (6 bases). This CDR3 contains 14 residues. The V end lost 6 bases, the J end lost 6 bases, and 12 bases lay between the germline ends. The V gene's germline CDR1 is MNHEY and CDR2 SVGAGI. The DNA of the CDR3 is TGTGCCAGCAGACCAACAGGGTTTAATTCACCCCTCCACTTT. Translation gives CASRPTGFNSPLHF.

A note on this clonotype: At one end, the junction sequence differs from germline, possibly due to a read error. V usage is TRBV20-1 and J usage is TRBJ1-2; possibly TRBD1 for D (5 bases). This CDR3 spans 13 amino acids. Germline lookup yields CDR1 DFQATT and CDR2 SNEGSKA (reference sequence). CDR3 sequence: CSASISQGSGYTF. DNA for the CDR3: TGCAGTGCTAGTATTTCGCAGGGCTCTGGCTACACTTTC.

The CDR3: CASSRGQSQETQYF. The CDR3 nucleotides are TGTGCCAGCAGCCGTGGACAGAGCCAAGAGACCCAGTACTTC. This chain uses TRBV12-3 or TRBV12-4 with TRBJ2-5; TRBD1 is a possible D gene (6 bases). CDR3 length: 14 amino acids. Trimming cost V 6 bases and J 1 base, with 12 bases left between them.

Details on this clonotype: An end of the junction differs from the germline gene, which may be a read error. V and J are TRBV5-5 and TRBJ2-1, with D uncertain. The germline V gene has CDR1 SGHKS and CDR2 YYEKEE (reference sequence). The CDR3 has 13 amino acids. As DNA, the CDR3 is TGTGCCAACAGCCTTCGCGTCGGCAATGAGCAGTTCTTC. It encodes CANSLRVGNEQFF.

CDR3 loop: CASSLVGDFTDTQYF. CDR3 nucleotides: TGTGCCAGCAGCCTAGTGGGGGACTTTACAGATACGCAGTATTTT. The rearrangement links TRBV14 to TRBJ2-3; TRBD2 might be the D (6 bases). The CDR3 is 15 residues long. Germline loops: CDR1 SGHDN, CDR2 FVKESK. Trimming shortened V by 4 bases and J by 3 bases, and 14 bases separated the two germline ends. Based on the CDR3 plus reference TRBV14 and TRBJ2-3, the full variable domain is EAGVTQFPSHSVIEKGQTVTLRCDPISGHDNLYWYRRVMGKEIKFLLHFVKESKQDESGMPNNRFLAERTGGTYSTLKVQPAELEDSGVYFCASSLVGDFTDTQYFGPGTRLTVL.